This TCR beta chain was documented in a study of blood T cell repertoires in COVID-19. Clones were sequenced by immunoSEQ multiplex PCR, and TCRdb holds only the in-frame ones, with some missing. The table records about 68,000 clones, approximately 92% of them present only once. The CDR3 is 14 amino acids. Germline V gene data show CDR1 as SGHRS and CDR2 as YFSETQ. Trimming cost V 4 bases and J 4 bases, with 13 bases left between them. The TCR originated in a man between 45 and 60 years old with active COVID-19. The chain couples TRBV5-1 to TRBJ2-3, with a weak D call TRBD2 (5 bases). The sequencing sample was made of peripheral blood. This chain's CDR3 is CASSAGLGSDTQYF. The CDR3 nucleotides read TGCGCCAGCAGCGCCGGACTCGGATCAGATACGCAGTATTTT.